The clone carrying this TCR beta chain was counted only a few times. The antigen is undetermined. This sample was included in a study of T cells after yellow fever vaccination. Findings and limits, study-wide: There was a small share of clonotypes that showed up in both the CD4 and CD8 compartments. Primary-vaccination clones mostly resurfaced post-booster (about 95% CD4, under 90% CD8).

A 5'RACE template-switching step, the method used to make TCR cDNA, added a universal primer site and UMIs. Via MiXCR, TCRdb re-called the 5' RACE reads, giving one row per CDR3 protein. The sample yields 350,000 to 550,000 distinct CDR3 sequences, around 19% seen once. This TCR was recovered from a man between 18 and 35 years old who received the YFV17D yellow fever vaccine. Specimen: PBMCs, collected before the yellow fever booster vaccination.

The CDR3 DNA reads TGTGCCAGCAGCGGGGCGGTCGGGGACTACAATGAGCAGTTCTTC. Amino acid sequence: CASSGAVGDYNEQFF. The chain recombines TRBV9 with TRBJ2-1; tentatively, D is TRBD2 (5 bases). Trimming took off 3 bases at V and 3 bases at J, with 13 bases between the two ends. The CDR3 spans 15 residues. CDR1 and CDR2 from the germline V gene are SGDLS and YYNGEE.